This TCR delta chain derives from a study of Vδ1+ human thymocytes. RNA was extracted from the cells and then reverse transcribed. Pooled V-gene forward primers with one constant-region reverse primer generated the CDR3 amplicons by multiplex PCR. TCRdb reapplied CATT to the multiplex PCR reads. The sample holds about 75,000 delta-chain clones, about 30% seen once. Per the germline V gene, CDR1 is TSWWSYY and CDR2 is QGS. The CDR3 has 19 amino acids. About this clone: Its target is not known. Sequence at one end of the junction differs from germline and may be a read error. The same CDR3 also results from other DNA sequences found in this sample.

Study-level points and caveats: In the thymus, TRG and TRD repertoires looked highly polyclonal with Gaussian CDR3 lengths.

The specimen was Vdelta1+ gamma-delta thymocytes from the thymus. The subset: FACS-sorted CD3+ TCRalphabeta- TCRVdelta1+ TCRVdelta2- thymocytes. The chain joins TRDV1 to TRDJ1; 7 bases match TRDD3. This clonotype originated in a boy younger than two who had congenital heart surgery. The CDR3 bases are TGCGCTCTTGGGGTTCAAAGATTACTGCACGGGGGATCCACCGATAAACTCATCTTT. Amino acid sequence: CALGVQRLLHGGSTDKLIF.